This TCR beta chain came from a study of T cells in Graves' hyperthyroidism and ophthalmopathy. Study-wide results and limits: Most expanded thyroid clonotypes above 0.001 also appeared in blood.

Enrolled ophthalmopathy patients presented with a Clinical Activity Score of at least 3, a NOSPECS grade of at least 4, and disease duration under 3 months. The TCR beta CDR3 regions underwent amplification using RNA transcripts as the source. TCR CDR3 underwent first-round RT-PCR with the HTBI primer set. TCRdb passed the multiplex PCR reads through MiXCR, listing each CDR3 protein once. This sample yields some 500,000 distinct CDR3 sequences, of which approximately 16% are seen a single time; approximately 32% belongs to the top ten. The germline V gene has CDR1 MNHNS and CDR2 SASEGT. This CDR3 is 14 amino acids long. V lost 8 bases to trimming and J lost 7 bases, with 17 bases between them. This clonotype occurred a few times. The antigen is unknown.

V usage is TRBV6-1 and J usage is TRBJ2-2; the D gene is possibly TRBD1 (5 bases). The specimen sequenced was blood. This TCR derives from a woman younger than 45 with Graves' ophthalmopathy. CDR3 coding DNA: TGTGCCAGCCGCTACGGTGGCACAGGCGGGGAGCTGTTTTTT. Protein sequence: CASRYGGTGGELFF.